Below, 20 T cell receptor beta chains from the same sample are listed, as sequenced in a study of T cell responses to AZD1222 COVID-19 vaccine. TCRdb's copy holds only in-frame clones and misses some; the assay was immunoSEQ multiplex PCR. The sample holds roughly 120,000 clones, about nine tenths seen once. Sequenced here: peripheral blood, sampled on day 0 of AZD1222 vaccination. These receptors came from an adult in good health.

This sequence joins TRBV19 and TRBJ1-2; D is unresolved. Trimming pared 4 bases from V and 3 bases from J, leaving 9 bases between. This CDR3 has 13 residues. The germline V gene has CDR1 LNHDA and CDR2 SQIVND (reference sequence). CDR3: CASSSGPYYGYTF. The CDR3 DNA follows: TGTGCCAGTAGTAGTGGCCCTTACTATGGCTACACCTTC.

This clone turned up a few times. The rearrangement links TRBV12-3 or TRBV12-4 to TRBJ1-1; D may be TRBD1 (6 bases). This CDR3 comprises 12 residues. Deletions cut 8 bases from V and 7 bases from J, with 14 bases between. The CDR3 is CASFPGRGEAFF. The DNA for the CDR3 is TGTGCCAGCTTCCCAGGCAGGGGTGAAGCTTTCTTT.

V gene TRBV7-9 combines with J gene TRBJ1-4; D is uncertain. The CDR3 has 14 amino acids. V gave up 3 bases and J gave up 0 bases, with 5 bases separating them. The V gene's germline CDR1 is SEHNR and CDR2 FQNEAQ (reference sequence). CDR3 sequence reads: CASSLSATNEKLFF. The CDR3 nucleotides read TGTGCCAGCAGCTTGAGCGCAACTAATGAAAAACTGTTTTTT.

CDR3: CASSTLAGGHNEQFF. In DNA form, the CDR3 reads TGTGCCAGTAGTACCCTAGCGGGGGGCCACAATGAGCAGTTCTTC. The J gene is TRBJ2-1, the V gene TRBV19, with 11 positions matching TRBD2. The CDR3 is 15 residues long. V lost 4 bases and J lost 5; bases outside the gene matches: 4. Per germline, CDR1 LNHDA and CDR2 SQIVND (reference sequence).

The chain employs TRBV7-3 and TRBJ1-3; D uncertain. V lost 5 bases and J 0 bases, leaving 5 bases between the germline ends. CDR1 is SGHTA and CDR2 is FQGTGA in the germline V gene. CDR3 size: 13 residues. The CDR3 region has the DNA TGTGCCAGCAGCCAAGTCTCTGGAAACACCATATATTTT. As protein: CASSQVSGNTIYF.

The chain uses TRBV19 and TRBJ1-2; D might be TRBD1 (6 bases). Germline assignment: CDR1 LNHDA and CDR2 SQIVND (reference sequence). V was cut by 5 bases and J by 4 bases, with 14 bases left in between. The CDR3 runs 14 residues. The CDR3 reads CASSAERDTYGYTF. The CDR3 DNA is TGTGCCAGTAGTGCGGAACGGGACACCTATGGCTACACCTTC.

The rearrangement links TRBV5-6 to TRBJ1-1; TRBD1 matches at 7 bases. Losses at the gene ends were 5 bases for V and 1 base for J; bases not matched to a gene: 5. The CDR3 sequence is 14 residues long. Per germline, CDR1 SGHDT and CDR2 YYEEEE. The CDR3 loop is CASRRGQRNTEAFF. In DNA, the CDR3 is TGTGCCAGCAGGCGGGGACAGAGGAACACTGAAGCTTTCTTT.

The chain is built from TRBV28 and TRBJ1-5; a weak D match, TRBD1 (5 bases). The CDR3 loop spans 13 amino acids. The ends were cut back, 8 bases at V and 13 bases at J, with 21 bases in the middle. Germline V gene sequence: CDR1 MDHEN, CDR2 SYDVKM. The chain's CDR3 is CASGVAGRGAQHF. In nucleotides, the CDR3 is TGTGCCAGCGGGGTAGCTGGACGGGGCGCGCAGCATTTT.

This clone was seen only once. The CDR3 sequence: CASNVGVDTYNEQFF. The CDR3 DNA reads TGTGCCAGTAATGTGGGGGTAGATACTTACAATGAGCAGTTCTTC. The J gene is TRBJ2-1, the V gene TRBV19; TRBD1 or TRBD2 may be the D gene (5 bases each). This CDR3 comprises 15 residues. The V gene's germline CDR1 is LNHDA and CDR2 SQIVND (reference sequence). The ends were cut back, 7 bases at V and 4 bases at J, with 17 bases in the middle.

This sequence joins TRBV11-3 and TRBJ2-5; D ambiguous. The germline V gene encodes CDR1 SGHNT and CDR2 YENEEA. V was pared by 6 bases and J by 2 bases, with 13 bases between. This CDR3 spans 14 amino acids. CDR3 sequence: CASSSPDGQETQYF. The CDR3 nucleotides read TGTGCCAGCAGTTCACCGGACGGACAAGAGACCCAGTACTTC.

The rearrangement uses TRBV6-5 and TRBJ1-1, with D unresolved. The CDR3 consists of 14 residues. V lost 6 bases and J lost 0, with 11 bases in between. Germline assignment: CDR1 MNHEY and CDR2 SVGAGI. CDR3 coding DNA: TGTGCCAGCAGCCCCGGGGTGGTGAACACTGAAGCTTTCTTT. It translates to CASSPGVVNTEAFF.

This chain connects TRBV3-1 (or the pseudogene TRBV3-2) to TRBJ2-1; 9 nucleotides agree with TRBD2. The CDR3 runs 16 residues. CDR1 and CDR2 (germline): LGHDT, YNNKEL (reference sequence). With V trimmed by 1 base and J by 4 bases, 5 bases remained unmatched. The CDR3 sequence is CASSQVLAGGYNEQFF. In DNA form, the CDR3 reads TGTGCCAGCAGCCAAGTTCTGGCGGGGGGGTACAATGAGCAGTTCTTC.

This chain joins TRBV7-2 and TRBJ1-1; D might be TRBD1 (5 bases). The V gene lost 4 bases and the J gene lost 11 bases, with 20 bases spanning the gap. The germline gives CDR1 SGHTA, CDR2 FQGNSA. The CDR3 consists of 14 residues. The CDR3 here is CASSSLGTPKQAFF. The CDR3 bases are TGTGCCAGCAGCTCCCTAGGGACTCCCAAGCAGGCTTTCTTT.

The chain is built from TRBV7-8 and TRBJ2-7, with TRBD1 as a possible D gene (6 bases). The CDR3 is 13 residues long. Per germline, CDR1 SGHVS and CDR2 FQNEAQ. Trimming removed 5 bases at V and 4 bases at J, with 12 bases between. This CDR3 is CASSPYREYEQYF. CDR3 bases: TGTGCCAGCAGCCCATACAGGGAGTACGAGCAGTACTTC.

The V and J genes are TRBV19 and TRBJ1-1; 7 bases line up with TRBD1. The CDR3 sequence is 14 residues long. The V segment lost 4 bases and the J segment 4 bases; nucleotides outside the gene matches: 6. Germline loops: CDR1 LNHDA, CDR2 SQIVND (reference sequence). As DNA, the CDR3 is TGTGCCAGTAGTACGCAACGACAGGGCACTGAAGCTTTCTTT. Translating it yields CASSTQRQGTEAFF.

The gene calls are TRBV21-1 and TRBJ1-4. TRBV21-1 is reported as a pseudogene. The CDR3 spans 14 residues. CDR3 sequence: CASSTDRVGEKLFF. DNA of the CDR3: TGTGCCAGCAGCACGGATCGGGTCGGGGAAAAACTGTTTTTT.

This chain uses TRBV4-2 with TRBJ2-1; D is undetermined. The germline V gene has CDR1 LGHNA and CDR2 YNFKEQ. The CDR3 has 15 residues. The V gene lost 2 bases and the J gene lost 1 base, with 9 bases spanning the gap. CDR3 nucleotides: TGTGCCAGCAGCCAATCGACTTCTTCCTACAATGAGCAGTTCTTC. It specifies CASSQSTSSYNEQFF.

The chain joins TRBV27 to TRBJ2-7, with no clear D. The CDR3 loop spans 14 amino acids. Trimming pared 4 bases from V and 2 bases from J, leaving 12 bases between. Germline V gene data show CDR1 as MNHEY and CDR2 as SMNVEV (reference sequence). The CDR3 loop reads CASSYTGTTYEQYF. In DNA form, the CDR3 reads TGTGCCAGCAGTTATACCGGTACTACCTACGAGCAGTACTTC.

This rearrangement joins TRBV5-1 to TRBJ1-1; no clear D gene. CDR1 is SGHRS, CDR2 YFSETQ, per germline. The CDR3 extends over 13 amino acids. The V end lost 6 bases, the J end lost 5 bases, and 14 bases lay between the germline ends. The CDR3 loop reads CASKIAGGTEAFF. DNA of the CDR3: TGCGCCAGCAAAATTGCGGGTGGGACTGAAGCTTTCTTT.

V gene TRBV20-1 combines with J gene TRBJ1-1; D unclear. The ends were cut back, 6 bases at V and 4 bases at J, with 9 bases in the middle. The CDR3 runs to 11 residues. Germline lookup yields CDR1 DFQATT and CDR2 SNEGSKA (reference sequence). This CDR3 is CSASRGTEAFF. In DNA, the CDR3 is TGCAGTGCCTCACGGGGCACTGAAGCTTTCTTT.